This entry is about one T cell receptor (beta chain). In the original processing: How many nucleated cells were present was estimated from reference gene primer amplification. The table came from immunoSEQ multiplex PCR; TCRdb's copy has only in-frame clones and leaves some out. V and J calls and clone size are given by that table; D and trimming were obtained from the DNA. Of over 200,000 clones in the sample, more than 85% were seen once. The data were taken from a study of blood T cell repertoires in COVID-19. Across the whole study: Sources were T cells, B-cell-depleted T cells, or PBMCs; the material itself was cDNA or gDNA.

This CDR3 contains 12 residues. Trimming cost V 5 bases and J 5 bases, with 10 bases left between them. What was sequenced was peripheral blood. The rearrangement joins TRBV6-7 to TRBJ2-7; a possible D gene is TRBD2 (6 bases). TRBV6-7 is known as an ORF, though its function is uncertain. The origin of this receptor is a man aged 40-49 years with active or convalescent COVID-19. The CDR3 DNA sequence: TGTGCCAGCAGTAGGAGGGGTGACGAGCAGTACTTC. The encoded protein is CASSRRGDEQYF.